Each of the 2 T cell receptor beta chains below was sequenced from the same sample in a study of blood T cell repertoires in COVID-19. Method: immunoSEQ multiplex PCR; TCRdb's copy keeps in-frame clones and lacks some. Among 100,000 to 150,000 clones listed, about 94% were seen once. The sequencing sample was made of peripheral blood. The source is a man aged 50-60 years with COVID-19, enrolled during active disease.

This clone was detected once. J is TRBJ2-6 and V is TRBV28; TRBD1 is a possible D gene (6 bases). CDR3 size: 13 residues. Germline-derived CDR1 and CDR2 are MDHEN and SYDVKM. V was cut by 11 bases and J by 1 base, with 9 bases left in between. The CDR3 protein is CALGGSGANVLTF. CDR3 in DNA: TGTGCCCTAGGGGGATCTGGGGCCAACGTCCTGACTTTC. The variable domain in full, with the rest retrieved from reference TRBV28 and TRBJ2-6, is DVKVTQSSRYLVKRTGEKVFLECVQDMDHENMFWYRQDPGLGLRLIYFSYDVKMKEKGDIPEGYSVSREKKERFSLILESASTNQTSMYLCALGGSGANVLTFGAGSRLTVL.

This clone was detected only once. This chain joins TRBV6-1 and TRBJ2-7; D unclear. Trimming took 3 bases from V and 7 from J, leaving 13 bases between them. The CDR3 has 13 residues. Germline V gene sequence: CDR1 MNHNS, CDR2 SASEGT. CDR3 loop: CASSETDSREQYF. Written as DNA, the CDR3 is TGTGCCAGCAGTGAGACGGATTCGCGGGAGCAGTACTTC.